Reported below is one T cell receptor beta chain. Which antigen it targets is not known. No clone much larger than this one lies a single base away; base qualities are absent. The data were taken from a study of response to subunit inactivated influenza vaccine (dated by TCRdb to 2016 to 2019). Background for the entire study: Deep quantitative profiling of the T cell receptor repertoire was used in the study to follow responses to a trivalent subunit inactivated influenza vaccine.

The library was built by means of RT-PCR. Sequencer: Illumina HiSeq 2500. The raw public data were reprocessed by TCRdb itself: fastp quality trimming at Q25, MiXCR clonotype calling, in-frame beta chains only. Rows matching on CDR3 protein sequence are summarized as one entry with the most common DNA and genes. The sample includes 400,000 to 650,000 distinct CDR3 sequences, with approximately 7.2% observed a single time. Approximately 14% of the sample belongs to the ten largest clones. What the research found in general, with its limitations: The authors proposed that each seasonal influenza vaccination may bring in only a limited number of new T cells.

The CDR3 spans 15 residues, from the cysteine through the phenylalanine. Of the read, only the CDR3 DNA is kept; its 45 bases are in frame from base 1. Deletion took 7 bases off V and 3 bases off J, with a span of 16 bases between the germline ends. The germline V gene encodes CDR1 MNHEY and CDR2 SVGAGI. The sequence was obtained from a man aged 50 to 75 who received an inactivated influenza vaccine. Donor details come from another sample of the same person, matched by shared clones. Here the sequenced sample was PBMCs from blood, taken around 25 months after vaccination. Recombination joined TRBV6-5 with TRBJ2-1; a confident D gene designation cannot be given. In nucleotide form, the sequence is TGTGCCAGCAAGCTTACACTCAGAGGCTACAATGAGCAGTTCTTC. It translates to CASKLTLRGYNEQFF.